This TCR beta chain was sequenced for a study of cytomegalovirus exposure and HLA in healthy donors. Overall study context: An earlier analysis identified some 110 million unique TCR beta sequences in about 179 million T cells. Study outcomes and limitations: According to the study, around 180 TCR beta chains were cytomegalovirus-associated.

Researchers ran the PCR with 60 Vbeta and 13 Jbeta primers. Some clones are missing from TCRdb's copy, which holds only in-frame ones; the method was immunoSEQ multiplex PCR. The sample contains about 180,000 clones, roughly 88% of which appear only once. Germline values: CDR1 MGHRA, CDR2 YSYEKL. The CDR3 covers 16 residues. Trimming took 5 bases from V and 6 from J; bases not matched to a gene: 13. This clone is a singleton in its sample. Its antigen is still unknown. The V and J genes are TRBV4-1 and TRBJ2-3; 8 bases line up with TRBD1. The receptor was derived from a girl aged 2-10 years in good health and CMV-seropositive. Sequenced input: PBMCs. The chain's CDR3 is CASSNPRQGARDTQYF. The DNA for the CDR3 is TGCGCCAGCAGCAATCCCAGGCAGGGGGCGAGGGATACGCAGTATTTT.